This T cell receptor beta chain was documented in a study of CD8+CD57+ T cells in acquired aplastic anemia. Both TCR beta VDJ combination and CDR3 sequence profiling were carried out. Genomic DNA was the template for this profiling. Each CDR3 protein gets one entry after TCRdb re-called the reads with MiXCR. This sample yields around 500,000 distinct CDR3 sequences, of which about a third are seen a single time; under 0.95% belongs to the top ten. The patients chosen for sequencing had shown expansion of CD8+CD57+ cells (detected by flow cytometry). This clonotype was obtained from a human donor with aplastic anemia. Sequencing input: sorted CD4+, CD8+, or CD8+CD57+ T cells (not recorded which) from PBMCs.

Written as DNA, the CDR3 is TGCAGTGCTAGTCAGCCCGTCTCCTACAATGAGCAGTTCTTC. Translating gives CSASQPVSYNEQFF. V usage is TRBV20-1 and J usage is TRBJ2-1; D unresolved. V was shortened by 3 bases and J by 0 bases, with 9 bases between the two germline ends. The CDR3 is 14 residues long. Per germline, CDR1 DFQATT and CDR2 SNEGSKA (reference sequence).